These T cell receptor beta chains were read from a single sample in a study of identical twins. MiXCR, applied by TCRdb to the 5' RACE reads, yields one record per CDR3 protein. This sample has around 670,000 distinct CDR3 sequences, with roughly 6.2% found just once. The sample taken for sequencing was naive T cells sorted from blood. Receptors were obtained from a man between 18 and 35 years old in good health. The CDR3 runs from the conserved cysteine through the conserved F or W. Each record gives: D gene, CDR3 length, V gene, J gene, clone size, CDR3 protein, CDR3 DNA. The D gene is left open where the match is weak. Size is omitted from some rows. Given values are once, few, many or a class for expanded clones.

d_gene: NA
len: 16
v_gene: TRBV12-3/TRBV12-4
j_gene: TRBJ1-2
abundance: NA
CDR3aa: CASSPFGQDPNYGYTF
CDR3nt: TGTGCCAGCAGTCCCTTTGGGCAGGACCCTAACTATGGCTACACCTTC

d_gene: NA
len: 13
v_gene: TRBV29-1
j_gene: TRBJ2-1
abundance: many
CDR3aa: CSVEVSFTNEQFF
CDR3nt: TGCAGCGTTGAAGTCAGCTTTACCAATGAGCAGTTCTTC

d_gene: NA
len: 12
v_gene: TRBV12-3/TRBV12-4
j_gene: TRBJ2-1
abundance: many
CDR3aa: CASSFGGNEQFF
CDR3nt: TGTGCCAGCAGTTTTGGGGGGAATGAGCAGTTCTTC

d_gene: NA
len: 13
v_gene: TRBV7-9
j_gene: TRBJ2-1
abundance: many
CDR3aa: CASRYRDDNEQFF
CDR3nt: TGTGCCAGCAGATACCGAGATGACAATGAGCAGTTCTTC

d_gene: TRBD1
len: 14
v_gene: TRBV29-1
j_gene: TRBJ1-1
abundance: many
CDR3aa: CSVEGQGGSTEAFF
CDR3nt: TGCAGCGTTGAAGGGCAGGGGGGATCCACTGAAGCTTTCTTT

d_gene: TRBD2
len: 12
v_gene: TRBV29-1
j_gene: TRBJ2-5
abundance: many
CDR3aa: CSVGTSQETQYF
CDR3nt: TGCAGCGTCGGGACTAGCCAAGAGACCCAGTACTTC

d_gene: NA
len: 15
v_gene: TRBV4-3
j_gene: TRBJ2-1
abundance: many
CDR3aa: CASSQSGFGYNEQFF
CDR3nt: TGCGCCAGCAGCCAATCGGGGTTCGGCTACAATGAGCAGTTCTTC

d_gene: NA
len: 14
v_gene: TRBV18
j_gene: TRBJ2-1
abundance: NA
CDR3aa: CASSPPLQNNEQFF
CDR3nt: TGTGCCAGCTCACCACCGCTCCAAAACAATGAGCAGTTCTTC

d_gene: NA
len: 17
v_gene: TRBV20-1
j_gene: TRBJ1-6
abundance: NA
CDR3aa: CSARVDSESSYNSPLHF
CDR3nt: TGCAGTGCTAGAGTAGACAGCGAAAGCTCCTATAATTCACCCCTCCACTTT

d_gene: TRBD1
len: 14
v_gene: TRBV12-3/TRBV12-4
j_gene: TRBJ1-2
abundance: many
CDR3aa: CASSSTDRGYGYTF
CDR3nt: TGTGCCAGCAGTTCTACAGACAGGGGGTATGGCTACACCTTC

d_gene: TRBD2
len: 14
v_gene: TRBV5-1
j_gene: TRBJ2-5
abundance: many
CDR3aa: CASSLLAGDETQYF
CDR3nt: TGCGCCAGCAGCTTACTAGCGGGAGATGAGACCCAGTACTTC

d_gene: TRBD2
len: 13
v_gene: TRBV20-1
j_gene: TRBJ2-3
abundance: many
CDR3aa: CSKVGTSPDTQYF
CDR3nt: TGCAGCAAAGTCGGGACTAGCCCAGATACGCAGTATTTT

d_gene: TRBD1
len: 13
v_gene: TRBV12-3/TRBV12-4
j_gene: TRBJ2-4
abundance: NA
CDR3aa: CASWGDRENIQYF
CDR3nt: TGTGCCAGTTGGGGGGACAGGGAAAACATTCAGTACTTC

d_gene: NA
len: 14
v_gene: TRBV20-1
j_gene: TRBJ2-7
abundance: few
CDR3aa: CSAPTSGRIVEQYF
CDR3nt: TGCAGTGCCCCCACGTCGGGCAGGATCGTCGAGCAGTACTTC

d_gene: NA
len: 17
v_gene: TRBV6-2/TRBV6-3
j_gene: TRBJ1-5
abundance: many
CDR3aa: CASSYSPGGGSNQPQHF
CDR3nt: TGTGCCAGCAGTTACTCGCCCGGGGGAGGGAGCAATCAGCCCCAGCATTTT

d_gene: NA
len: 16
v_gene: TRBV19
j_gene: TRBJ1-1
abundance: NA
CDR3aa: CASSIGLGLMNTEAFF
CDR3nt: TGTGCCAGTAGTATTGGGTTAGGACTGATGAACACTGAAGCTTTCTTT

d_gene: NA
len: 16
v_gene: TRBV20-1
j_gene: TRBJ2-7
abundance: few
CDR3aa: CSARGVRGSQPYEQYF
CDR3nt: TGCAGTGCTAGAGGAGTACGGGGGTCCCAACCCTACGAGCAGTACTTC

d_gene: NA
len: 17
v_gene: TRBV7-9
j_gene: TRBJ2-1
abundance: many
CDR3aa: CASSFVRPGSSYNEQFF
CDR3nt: TGTGCCAGCAGCTTCGTTCGACCGGGTAGCTCCTACAATGAGCAGTTCTTC

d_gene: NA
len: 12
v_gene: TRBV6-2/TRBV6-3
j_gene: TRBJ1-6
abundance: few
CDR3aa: CASSYADSPLHF
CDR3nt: TGTGCCAGCAGTTATGCGGATTCACCCCTCCACTTT

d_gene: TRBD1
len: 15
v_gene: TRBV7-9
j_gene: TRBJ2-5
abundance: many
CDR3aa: CASSLGDREQETQYF
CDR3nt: TGTGCCAGCAGCTTAGGAGACAGGGAACAAGAGACCCAGTACTTC

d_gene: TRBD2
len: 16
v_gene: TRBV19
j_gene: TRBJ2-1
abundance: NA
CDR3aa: CASSIRTSGIPNEQFF
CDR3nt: TGTGCCAGTAGTATCCGGACTAGCGGGATCCCTAATGAGCAGTTCTTC

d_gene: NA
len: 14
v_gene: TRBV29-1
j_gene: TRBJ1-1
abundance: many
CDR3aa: CSVEDPDMNTEAFF
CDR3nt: TGCAGCGTTGAGGATCCGGACATGAACACTGAAGCTTTCTTT

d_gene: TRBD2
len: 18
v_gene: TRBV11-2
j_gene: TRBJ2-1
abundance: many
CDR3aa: CASSPWTSGFPSYNEQFF
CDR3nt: TGTGCCAGCAGCCCTTGGACTAGCGGGTTTCCGTCCTACAATGAGCAGTTCTTC

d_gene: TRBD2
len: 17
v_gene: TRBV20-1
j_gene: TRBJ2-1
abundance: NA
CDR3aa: CSATPGLAGERADEQFF
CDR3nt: TGCAGTGCTACCCCGGGACTAGCGGGAGAGCGGGCTGATGAGCAGTTCTTC

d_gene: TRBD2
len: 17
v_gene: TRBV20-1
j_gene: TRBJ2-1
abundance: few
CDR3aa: CSARGGTSGRYYNEQFF
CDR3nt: TGCAGTGCTAGAGGTGGGACTAGCGGGAGGTACTACAATGAGCAGTTCTTC

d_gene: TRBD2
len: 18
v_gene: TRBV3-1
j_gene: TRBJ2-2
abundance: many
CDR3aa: CASSQELAGGPRTGELFF
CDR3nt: TGTGCCAGCAGCCAAGAACTAGCGGGAGGGCCTCGGACCGGGGAGCTGTTTTTT

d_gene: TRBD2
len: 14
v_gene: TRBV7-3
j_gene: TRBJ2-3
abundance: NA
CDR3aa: CASSKSGTTDTQYF
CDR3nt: TGTGCCAGCAGCAAGAGCGGGACCACAGATACGCAGTATTTT

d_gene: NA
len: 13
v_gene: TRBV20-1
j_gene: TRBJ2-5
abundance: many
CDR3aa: CSARGTQRETQYF
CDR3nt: TGCAGTGCTAGAGGGACGCAAAGGGAGACCCAGTACTTC

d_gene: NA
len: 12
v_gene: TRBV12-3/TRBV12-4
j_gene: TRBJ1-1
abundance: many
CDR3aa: CASSTQGYEAFF
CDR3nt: TGTGCCAGCAGTACTCAGGGTTACGAAGCTTTCTTT

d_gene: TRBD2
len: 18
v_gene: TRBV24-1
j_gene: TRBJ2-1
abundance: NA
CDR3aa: CATSRSSGRDPGYNEQFF
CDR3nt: TGTGCCACAAGTAGGTCTAGCGGGAGGGATCCCGGATACAATGAGCAGTTCTTC

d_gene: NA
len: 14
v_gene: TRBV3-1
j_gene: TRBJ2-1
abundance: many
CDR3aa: CASSQVTGPNEQFF
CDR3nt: TGTGCCAGCAGCCAGGTTACAGGGCCCAATGAGCAGTTCTTC

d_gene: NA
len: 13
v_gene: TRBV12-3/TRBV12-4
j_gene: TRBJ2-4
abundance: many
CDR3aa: CASSLGGKNIQYF
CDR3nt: TGTGCCAGCAGTTTAGGGGGGAAAAACATTCAGTACTTC

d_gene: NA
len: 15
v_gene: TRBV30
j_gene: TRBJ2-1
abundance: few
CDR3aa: CAWSTGRDSYNEQFF
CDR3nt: TGTGCCTGGAGTACGGGGCGGGACTCCTACAATGAGCAGTTCTTC

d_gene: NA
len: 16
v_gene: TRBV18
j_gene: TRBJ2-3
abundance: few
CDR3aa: CASSPSARALTDTQYF
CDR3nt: TGTGCCAGCTCACCATCCGCGCGGGCTCTCACAGATACGCAGTATTTT

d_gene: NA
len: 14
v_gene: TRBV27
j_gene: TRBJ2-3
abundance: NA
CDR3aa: CASSYIGEANTQYF
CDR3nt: TGTGCCAGCAGTTATATAGGCGAAGCGAATACGCAGTATTTT

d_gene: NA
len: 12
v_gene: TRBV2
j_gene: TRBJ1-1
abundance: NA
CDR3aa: CASTGMNTEAFF
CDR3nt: TGTGCCAGCACAGGGATGAACACTGAAGCTTTCTTT

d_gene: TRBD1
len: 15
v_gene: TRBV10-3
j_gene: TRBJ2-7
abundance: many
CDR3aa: CAISEPNRGRGEQYF
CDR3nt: TGTGCCATCAGTGAGCCGAACAGGGGTCGGGGCGAGCAGTACTTC

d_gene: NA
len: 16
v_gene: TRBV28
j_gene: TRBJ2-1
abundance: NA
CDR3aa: CASSSTRQAGYNEQFF
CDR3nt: TGTGCCAGCAGCTCTACCCGACAGGCCGGATACAATGAGCAGTTCTTC

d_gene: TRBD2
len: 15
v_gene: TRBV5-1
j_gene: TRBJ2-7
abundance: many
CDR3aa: CASSTGLAGGSEQYF
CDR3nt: TGCGCCAGCAGCACCGGACTAGCGGGAGGTTCCGAGCAGTACTTC

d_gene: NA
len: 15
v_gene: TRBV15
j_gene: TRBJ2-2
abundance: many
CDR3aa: CATSRDRGVTGELFF
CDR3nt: TGTGCCACCAGCAGAGATCGGGGTGTGACCGGGGAGCTGTTTTTT

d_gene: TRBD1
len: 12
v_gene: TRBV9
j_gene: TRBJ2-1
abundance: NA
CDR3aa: CASSATGEPEFF
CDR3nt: TGTGCCAGCAGCGCCACAGGGGAGCCTGAGTTCTTC